The 32 T cell receptor beta chains below come from one sample, sequenced in a study of blood T cell repertoires in COVID-19. Profiled with immunoSEQ multiplex PCR; TCRdb holds only in-frame clones, not every one. Of 150,000 to 200,000 clones listed, more than 75% are singletons. The sequenced material came from PBMCs or T cells enriched from blood (not recorded which). The source of these receptors is a man in his 60s who had been exposed to COVID-19.

The J gene is TRBJ2-1, the V gene TRBV29-1, with D perhaps matching TRBD2 (6 bases). Germline-derived CDR1 and CDR2 are SQVTM and ANQGSEA. The CDR3 covers 14 residues. The V end was cut by 6 bases, the J end by 4 bases, with 16 bases between. The CDR3 region has the DNA TGCAGCGTCCTGACACGGAGGGGATACAATGAGCAGTTCTTC. Translation: CSVLTRRGYNEQFF.

This clone has a handful of counts. This sequence joins TRBV25-1 and TRBJ1-6; weak D call: TRBD1 (5 bases). Trimming cost V 3 bases and J 7 bases, with 13 bases left between them. CDR1 is MGHDK, CDR2 SYGVNS, per germline. The CDR3 loop spans 15 amino acids. The CDR3 protein is CASSEPGLTNSPLHF. The DNA for the CDR3 is TGTGCCAGCAGTGAGCCGGGACTGACAAATTCACCCCTCCACTTT.

The genes are TRBV21-1 and TRBJ2-3; TRBD2 is the table's D call and was not checked against the DNA. TRBV21-1 is listed as a pseudogene. This CDR3 is 16 amino acids long. As DNA, the CDR3 is TGTGCCAGCCAACCGCGCGGGAGGGGCGGGAAAGATACGCAGTATTTT. It is translated as CASQPRGRGGKDTQYF.

J is TRBJ2-7 and V is TRBV27; TRBD2 matches at 7 bases. Germline lookup yields CDR1 MNHEY and CDR2 SMNVEV (reference sequence). The V gene end was trimmed by 10 bases and the J gene end by 4 bases; junction bases not matched to a gene: 7. This CDR3 spans 12 amino acids. As DNA, the CDR3 is TGTGCCACCGGGGACTACCCGTACGAGCAGTACTTC. This codes for CATGDYPYEQYF.

This clone was found a few times. The rearrangement uses TRBV29-1 and TRBJ1-4, with 7 positions matching TRBD1. The germline V gene encodes CDR1 SQVTM and CDR2 ANQGSEA. The trim removed 5 bases at V and 7 bases at J, leaving 7 bases unmatched. The CDR3 consists of 13 residues. CDR3 nucleotide sequence: TGCAGCGTTCACGCGGAGGGGGCTGAAAAACTGTTTTTT. Protein product: CSVHAEGAEKLFF.

V is TRBV9 and J is TRBJ1-2; D possibly corresponds to TRBD1 (5 bases). The CDR3 is 13 residues long. Germline V CDR1 and CDR2: SGDLS, YYNGEE. V dropped 3 bases and J dropped 7 bases, with 13 bases sitting between them. CDR3 sequence reads: CASSGGDGFGYTF. As DNA, the CDR3 is TGTGCCAGCAGCGGGGGGGACGGATTTGGCTACACCTTC.

This chain links TRBV7-2 with TRBJ2-3; possibly TRBD2 for D (6 bases). Per germline, CDR1 SGHTA and CDR2 FQGNSA. Trimming left V 3 bases short and J 5 bases short, with 15 bases between. The CDR3 runs to 15 residues. The CDR3 here is CASSFRTTGGDTQYF. CDR3 DNA: TGTGCCAGCAGCTTCCGGACTACCGGAGGAGATACGCAGTATTTT. Using reference TRBV7-2 and TRBJ2-3 for the parts outside the CDR3, the full variable domain is GAGVSQSPSNKVTEKGKDVELRCDPISGHTALYWYRQSLGQGLEFLIYFQGNSAPDKSGLPSDRFSAERTGGSVSTLTIQRTQQEDSAVYLCASSFRTTGGDTQYFGPGTRLTVL.

The genes are TRBV27 and TRBJ2-7; D call uncertain. Germline CDR1 reads MNHEY; CDR2 reads SMNVEV (reference sequence). V lost 2 bases, J lost 3 bases, and 8 bases lay in between. CDR3 length: 13 amino acids. CDR3 protein: CASSLRERYEQYF. CDR3 DNA sequence: TGTGCCAGCAGTTTAAGAGAGCGCTACGAGCAGTACTTC.

The chain uses TRBV19 and TRBJ1-5, with D possibly TRBD1 on 6 matching bases. The germline gives CDR1 LNHDA, CDR2 SQIVND (reference sequence). The CDR3 sequence is 15 residues long. The ends were cut back, 6 bases at V and 4 bases at J, with 16 bases in the middle. DNA for the CDR3: TGTGCCAGTAGAGTAGGGGGGGTGAGTAATCAGCCCCAGCATTTT. It yields the protein CASRVGGVSNQPQHF.

This clone was seen a handful of times. In nucleotides, the CDR3 is TGTGCCAGCAGCTTAGATGGCGGGAGTTTTTCCGAGCAGTACTTC. Translation: CASSLDGGSFSEQYF. V gene TRBV7-2 combines with J gene TRBJ2-7; TRBD2 agrees at 7 bases. The ends lost 1 base at V and 6 bases at J; junction bases unmatched: 9. Germline lookup yields CDR1 SGHTA and CDR2 FQGNSA. This CDR3 is built from 15 residues.

This clone came up once. The chain joins TRBV7-8 to TRBJ2-7, with D hard to call. V shed 2 bases and J shed 4 bases, with 12 bases lying between them. CDR3 length equals 14 residues. In germline, CDR1 is SGHVS, CDR2 FQNEAQ. CDR3 protein: CASSLLRVAYEQYF. The CDR3 DNA sequence: TGTGCCAGCAGCTTACTGCGTGTCGCTTACGAGCAGTACTTC.

The gene calls are TRBV7-8 and TRBJ1-4; 7 bases agree with TRBD1. The CDR3 has 15 amino acids. After removal of 4 bases from V and 5 bases from J, the junction contained 7 bases not matched to a gene. CDR1 and CDR2 (germline): SGHVS, FQNEAQ. CDR3 residues: CASSSGTETNEKLFF. In DNA form, the CDR3 reads TGTGCCAGCAGCTCTGGGACAGAAACAAATGAAAAACTGTTTTTT.

The chain joins TRBV5-4 to TRBJ2-1; 10 bases line up with TRBD2. V dropped 4 bases and J dropped 16; count of bases not matched to a gene: 11. The V gene's germline CDR1 is SGHNT and CDR2 YYREEE (reference sequence). The CDR3 is made up of 13 amino acids. This CDR3 is CASSHPASGGHFF. The DNA for the CDR3 is TGTGCCAGCAGCCACCCTGCTAGCGGGGGCCACTTCTTC.

V and J are TRBV6-5 and TRBJ2-7, with a possible D match to TRBD2 (5 bases). This CDR3 spans 15 amino acids. Trimming left V 6 bases short and J 3 bases short, with 18 bases between. Germline lookup yields CDR1 MNHEY and CDR2 SVGAGI. This CDR3 reads CASSPHSGKIYEQYF. DNA for the CDR3: TGTGCCAGCAGCCCCCACTCCGGGAAAATCTACGAGCAGTACTTC.

The V and J genes are TRBV19 and TRBJ2-5; tentative D call: TRBD1 (8 bases). V gave up 5 bases and J gave up 0 bases, with 13 bases separating them. Germline V gene lookup returns CDR1 LNHDA and CDR2 SQIVND (reference sequence). The CDR3 has 15 residues. The chain's CDR3 is CASSVQGGYQETQYF. CDR3 nucleotides: TGTGCCAGTAGTGTACAGGGGGGGTACCAAGAGACCCAGTACTTC. The full variable domain, rest sourced from reference TRBV19 and TRBJ2-5, is DGGITQSPKYLFRKEGQNVTLSCEQNLNHDAMYWYRQDPGQGLRLIYYSQIVNDFQKGDIAEGYSVSREKKESFPLTVTSAQKNPTAFYLCASSVQGGYQETQYFGPGTRLLVL.

A single count supports this clone. The chain is built from TRBV28 and TRBJ2-7; 8 bases map to TRBD2. This CDR3 region has 14 residues. Looked up from germline, CDR1 is MDHEN and CDR2 is SYDVKM. V trimming: 11 bases; J trimming: 2 bases; junction bases outside the gene matches: 11. Here the CDR3 reads CAGGGAGGTYEQYF. The CDR3 DNA follows: TGTGCCGGGGGAGGGGCGGGAGGTACCTACGAGCAGTACTTC.

The chain links TRBV10-1 to TRBJ2-1; 9 positions agree with TRBD1. The CDR3 covers 19 residues. Trimming removed 0 bases from V and 3 bases from J; junction bases left unmatched: 12. Germline V lookup: CDR1 WNHNN, CDR2 SYGVQD (reference sequence). CDR3: CASSESQEIRDRDYNEQFF. CDR3 sequence (DNA): TGCGCCAGCAGTGAGTCCCAAGAAATCCGGGACAGGGACTACAATGAGCAGTTCTTC.

The gene calls are TRBV28 and TRBJ1-2; 9 nucleotides agree with TRBD1. CDR3 length: 14 residues. V lost 5 bases, J lost 14 bases, and 15 bases stayed unmatched. Germline values: CDR1 MDHEN, CDR2 SYDVKM. The CDR3 DNA sequence: TGTGCCAGCAGTGTACAACAGGGGGCATCGCGTGCGACCTTC. Its protein product is CASSVQQGASRATF.

V and J are TRBV5-1 and TRBJ2-6; D perhaps matches TRBD2 (7 bases). Per the germline V gene, CDR1 is SGHRS and CDR2 is YFSETQ. The CDR3 extends over 20 amino acids. The V gene lost 0 bases and the J gene lost 2 bases, with 21 bases spanning the gap. Written as DNA, the CDR3 is TGCGCCAGCAGCTTGGCTTCGGGGGGCGCAAGGTTCGCTGGGGCCAACGTCCTGACTTTC. Translated: CASSLASGGARFAGANVLTF.

The rearrangement joins TRBV12-3 or TRBV12-4 to TRBJ1-2; the match to TRBD1 covers 7 bases. V lost 6 bases, J lost 8 bases, and 6 bases stayed unmatched. The CDR3 runs to 12 residues. The CDR3 bases are TGTGCCAGCAGAGTACAGGGGTGGGGCTACACCTTC. This sequence encodes CASRVQGWGYTF.

The V call is TRBV6-4, the J call TRBJ2-1, with 11 nucleotides matching TRBD2. This CDR3 region has 18 residues. Trimming took 2 bases from V and 4 from J; bases not matched to a gene: 10. CDR1 and CDR2 (germline): MRHNA, SNTAGT. The CDR3: CASSDTYSGREFYNEQFF. Here the CDR3 DNA reads TGTGCCAGCAGTGACACTTATAGCGGGAGGGAGTTTTACAATGAGCAGTTCTTC.

This clone was observed a few times. J is TRBJ1-1 and V is TRBV19, with TRBD1 matching 8 bases. Per the germline V gene, CDR1 is LNHDA and CDR2 is SQIVND (reference sequence). The CDR3 contains 15 residues. Unmatched junction bases numbered 8, after V lost 4 bases and J lost 4 bases. This CDR3 is CASSTAGGRSTEAFF. As DNA, the CDR3 is TGTGCCAGTAGTACCGCAGGGGGCAGAAGCACTGAAGCTTTCTTT.

The V and J genes are TRBV12-3 or TRBV12-4 and TRBJ2-5; D is undetermined. The CDR3 consists of 13 residues. Trimming pared 3 bases from V and 2 bases from J, leaving 7 bases between. CDR3 loop: CASSFLDQETQYF. The CDR3 DNA reads as TGTGCCAGCAGTTTCCTAGATCAAGAGACCCAGTACTTC.

V and J are TRBV29-1 and TRBJ1-2; no clear D gene. The ends were cut back, 3 bases at V and 8 bases at J, with 16 bases in the middle. The germline CDR1 and CDR2 sequences are SQVTM and ANQGSEA. This CDR3 comprises 13 residues. The CDR3 is CSVDPGGPGGYTF. DNA for the CDR3: TGCAGCGTTGACCCCGGCGGGCCGGGCGGCTACACCTTC.

This clone was observed a single time. The chain carries TRBV30 and TRBJ2-7; 8 bases align to TRBD2. The ends lost 0 bases at V and 4 bases at J; junction bases unmatched: 8. Germline-derived CDR1 and CDR2 are GTSNPN and SVGIG (reference sequence). This CDR3 contains 15 residues. The CDR3 is CAWSVTTSAVYEQYF. CDR3 in DNA: TGTGCCTGGAGTGTAACGACTAGCGCGGTTTACGAGCAGTACTTC.

This sequence joins TRBV19 and TRBJ2-2; 9 bases fit TRBD2. Trimming at V came to 6 bases and at J to 9 bases, leaving 11 bases not matched to a gene. CDR1 is LNHDA, CDR2 SQIVND, per germline (reference sequence). The CDR3 spans 15 residues. The CDR3 spells CASSRRLAGSRELFF. The CDR3 nucleotides are TGTGCCAGTAGCAGGCGGCTAGCGGGATCCCGGGAGCTGTTTTTT.

The V call is TRBV19, the J call TRBJ2-7; D might be TRBD2 (5 bases). Per the germline V gene, CDR1 is LNHDA and CDR2 is SQIVND (reference sequence). Trimming left V 1 base short and J 3 bases short, with 10 bases between. There are 14 residues in the CDR3. The CDR3 reads CASSIGKGSYEQYF. CDR3 sequence (DNA): TGTGCCAGTAGTATAGGGAAAGGGAGCTACGAGCAGTACTTC.

The V call is TRBV9, the J call TRBJ2-7, with 9 bases identical to TRBD1. Germline CDR1 and CDR2: SGDLS and YYNGEE. V was clipped by 3 bases and J by 6 bases; unmatched bases: 7. The CDR3 has 14 residues. Here the CDR3 reads CASSGGGQGAEQYF. The CDR3 bases are TGTGCCAGCAGCGGGGGGGGACAGGGTGCCGAGCAGTACTTC.

The sample holds one count of this clone. The chain uses TRBV15 and TRBJ2-7; 10 bases fit TRBD1. Germline CDR1 LNHNV, CDR2 YYDKDF (reference sequence). J gave up 4 bases and V 3 bases, and 6 bases lay outside the gene matches. This CDR3 has 15 amino acids. The CDR3 is CATSSPGTGAYEQYF. The CDR3 region has the DNA TGTGCCACCAGCAGTCCCGGGACAGGGGCTTACGAGCAGTACTTC.

Details on this clone: Other DNA sequences of this sample code for an identical CDR3. The V gene is TRBV6-5, the J gene TRBJ2-1; no reliable D call. Trimming removed 0 bases from V and 5 bases from J, with 5 bases in between. Germline V gene lookup returns CDR1 MNHEY and CDR2 SVGAGI. This CDR3 has 13 amino acids. The CDR3 DNA is TGTGCCAGCAGTTACTCGAGAGACAATGAGCAGTTCTTC. This translates into CASSYSRDNEQFF.

This chain connects TRBV6-2 or TRBV6-3 to TRBJ1-1, with 7 bases matching TRBD1. The V gene end was trimmed by 5 bases and the J gene end by 4 bases; junction bases not matched to a gene: 7. The CDR3 is 14 residues long. Germline CDR1 and CDR2: MNHEY and SVGEGT. The CDR3 reads CASSTPTGSTEAFF. The CDR3 coding sequence is TGTGCCAGCAGTACCCCGACAGGGAGCACTGAAGCTTTCTTT.

V and J are TRBV5-1 and TRBJ1-1; no firm D call. This CDR3 contains 14 residues. V was trimmed by 0 bases and J by 3 bases, leaving 9 bases between them. The germline gives CDR1 SGHRS, CDR2 YFSETQ. The CDR3 spells CASSLGWTDTEAFF. The CDR3, as DNA: TGCGCCAGCAGCTTGGGGTGGACTGACACTGAAGCTTTCTTT.